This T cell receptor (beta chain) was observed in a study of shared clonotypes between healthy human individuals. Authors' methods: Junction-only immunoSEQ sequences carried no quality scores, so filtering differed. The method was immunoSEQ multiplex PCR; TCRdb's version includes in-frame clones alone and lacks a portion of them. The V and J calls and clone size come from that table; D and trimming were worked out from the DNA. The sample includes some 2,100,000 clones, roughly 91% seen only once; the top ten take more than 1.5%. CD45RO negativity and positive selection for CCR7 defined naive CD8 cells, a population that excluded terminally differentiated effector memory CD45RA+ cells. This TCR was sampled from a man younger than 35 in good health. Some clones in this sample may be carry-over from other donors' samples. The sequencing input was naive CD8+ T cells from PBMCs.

The CDR3 region has the DNA TGTGCCACGGTCGGACTAGCGGGAGGGACAGATACGCAGTATTTT. Protein: CATVGLAGGTDTQYF. The chain joins TRBV19 to TRBJ2-3; 15 nucleotides match TRBD2. The V segment lost 10 bases and the J segment 3 bases; nucleotides outside the gene matches: 5. The CDR3 consists of 15 residues. Per the germline V gene, CDR1 is LNHDA and CDR2 is SQIVND (reference sequence).